The clone carrying this T cell receptor (beta chain) showed up just a few times. The antigen is undetermined. Generated by immunoSEQ multiplex PCR, the TCRdb table keeps only in-frame clones and is missing some. The table shows 40,000 to 55,000 clones, with approximately 90% occurring only once. The time point was: pretreatment peripheral blood. Trimming took off 4 bases at V and 4 bases at J, with 4 bases between the two ends. Germline CDR1 is MNHEY and CDR2 is SVGAGI. The CDR3 length is 12 residues. These data are taken from a study of PD-L1 blockade in urothelial cancer. Study-level information: Males with bladder-origin urothelial cancer constituted about nine tenths of the roughly 29 patients. A median of roughly 150,000 T cells was found in the blood samples. Blood was analyzed 3 weeks (second dose) and 6 weeks after treatment start. Study-wide results and limits: Patients with durable benefit had greater blood expansion of tumor-associated TCR clones 3 weeks into treatment.

This receptor was taken from a donor aged 40 or over with urothelial cancer. J is TRBJ2-2 and V is TRBV6-5; no reliable D call. The sequences come from PBMCs, collected around atezolizumab (anti-PD-L1) treatment. This CDR3 is CASSWPTGELFF. Here the CDR3 DNA reads TGTGCCAGCAGTTGGCCCACCGGGGAGCTGTTTTTT.